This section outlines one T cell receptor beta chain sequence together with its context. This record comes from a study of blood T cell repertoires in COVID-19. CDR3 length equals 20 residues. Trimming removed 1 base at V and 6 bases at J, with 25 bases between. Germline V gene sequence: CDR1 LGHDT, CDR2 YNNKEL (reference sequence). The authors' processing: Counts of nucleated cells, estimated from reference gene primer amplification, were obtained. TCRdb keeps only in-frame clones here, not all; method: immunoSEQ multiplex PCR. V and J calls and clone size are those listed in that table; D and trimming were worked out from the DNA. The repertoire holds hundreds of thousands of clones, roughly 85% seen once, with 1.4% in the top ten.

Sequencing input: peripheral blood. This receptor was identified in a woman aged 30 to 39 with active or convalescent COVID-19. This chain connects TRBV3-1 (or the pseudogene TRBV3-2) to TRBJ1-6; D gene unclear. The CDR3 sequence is CASSQVFVGRHRIGNSPLHF. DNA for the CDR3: TGTGCCAGCAGCCAAGTTTTTGTTGGCAGGCACCGGATCGGTAATTCACCCCTCCACTTT.